The 13 T cell receptor beta chains reported below all come from one sample, sequenced in a study of response to subunit inactivated influenza vaccine. TCRdb reprocessed the RT-PCR reads with MiXCR, giving one entry per CDR3 protein. The data hold 170,000 or so distinct CDR3 sequences, with approximately 11% observed a single time. Sequenced material: CD8+ T cells sorted from PBMCs, taken roughly 24 months after vaccination. Receptors were obtained from a man aged 45 to 75 who received an inactivated influenza vaccine.

In this sample, this clonotype turned up many times. The chain links TRBV5-6 to TRBJ2-2; tentatively, D is TRBD2 (5 bases). The germline V and J ends were trimmed by 0 bases and 3 bases, with 15 bases remaining between them. Per germline, CDR1 SGHDT and CDR2 YYEEEE. The CDR3 spans 17 residues. The CDR3 protein is CASSLGRVGVHTGELFF. The CDR3 coding sequence is TGTGCCAGCAGCTTGGGGCGTGTCGGGGTACACACCGGGGAGCTGTTTTTT.

This rearrangement joins TRBV7-2 to TRBJ1-1; no firm D call. CDR1 and CDR2 (germline): SGHTA, FQGNSA. Between the trimmed V and J ends, which lost 1 base and 8 bases, there was a span of 8 bases. This CDR3 spans 12 amino acids. The CDR3 loop is CASSLGTAEAFF. As DNA, the CDR3 is TGTGCCAGCAGCTTAGGTACGGCAGAAGCTTTCTTT. The complete variable domain, with remaining parts taken from reference TRBV7-2 and TRBJ1-1, reads GAGVSQSPSNKVTEKGKDVELRCDPISGHTALYWYRQSLGQGLEFLIYFQGNSAPDKSGLPSDRFSAERTGGSVSTLTIQRTQQEDSAVYLCASSLGTAEAFFGQGTRLTVV.

In this sample, this clonotype turned up a few times. V usage is TRBV10-2 and J usage is TRBJ2-4; weak D call: TRBD1 (5 bases). The CDR3 loop spans 15 amino acids. V shed 3 bases and J shed 1 base, with 10 bases lying between them. Germline CDR1 is WSHSY and CDR2 is SAAADI. The CDR3 reads CASSDQGLAKNIQYF. In DNA, the CDR3 is TGCGCCAGCAGTGATCAGGGATTGGCCAAAAACATTCAGTACTTC.

DNA of the CDR3: TGTGCCAGCAGCTTCGGGACTAGCGGAGATACCGGGGAGCTGTTTTTT. Translating it yields CASSFGTSGDTGELFF. The chain is built from TRBV7-9 and TRBJ2-2, with 11 bases that match TRBD2. This CDR3 contains 16 residues. Trimming at V came to 3 bases and at J to 5 bases, leaving 5 bases not matched to a gene. The germline V gene has CDR1 SEHNR and CDR2 FQNEAQ (reference sequence).

This clonotype was counted a few times. V usage is TRBV20-1 and J usage is TRBJ2-1, with TRBD2 as a possible D gene (5 bases). Trimming removed 0 bases from V and 3 bases from J, with 15 bases in between. CDR3 size: 16 residues. Germline loops: CDR1 DFQATT, CDR2 SNEGSKA (reference sequence). Written as DNA, the CDR3 is TGCAGTGCTAGAGATGCAGAAGCGGCCCTCTACAATGAGCAGTTCTTC. Protein sequence: CSARDAEAALYNEQFF.

This clonotype appeared many times. The chain is built from TRBV6-2 or TRBV6-3 and TRBJ2-2, with D uncertain. V lost 0 bases to trimming and J lost 10 bases, with 3 bases between them. The CDR3 consists of 11 residues. Germline V gives CDR1 MNHEY, CDR2 SVGEGT. Written as DNA, the CDR3 is TGTGCCAGCAGTTACTCGCAGGAGCTGTTTTTT. This gives the protein CASSYSQELFF.

This clonotype turned up a few times. The gene calls are TRBV28 and TRBJ1-5, with D uncertain. The V end lost 0 bases, the J end lost 6 bases, and 9 bases lay between the germline ends. The CDR3 runs 14 residues. Germline V gives CDR1 MDHEN, CDR2 SYDVKM. This CDR3 is CASSLWGSGQPQHF. CDR3 sequence (DNA): TGTGCCAGCAGTTTATGGGGTAGTGGTCAGCCCCAGCATTTT.

CDR3 in amino acids: CASSQGLLRSFYGYTF. CDR3 DNA sequence: TGTGCCAGCAGCCAAGGGCTGCTCAGATCCTTCTATGGCTACACCTTC. The chain employs TRBV4-2 and TRBJ1-2; D is ambiguous. Germline-derived CDR1 and CDR2 are LGHNA and YNFKEQ. The CDR3 has 16 residues. The germline V and J ends were trimmed by 1 base and 4 bases, with 16 bases remaining between them.

This chain connects TRBV7-9 to TRBJ1-1; D is uncertain. V was cut by 6 bases and J by 0 bases, with 8 bases left in between. The CDR3 spans 13 residues. In germline, CDR1 is SEHNR, CDR2 FQNEAQ (reference sequence). DNA of the CDR3: TGTGCCAGCAGGATAGGGATGAACACTGAAGCTTTCTTT. Residues: CASRIGMNTEAFF. The variable domain in full, completed from reference TRBV7-9 and TRBJ1-1, reads DTGVSQNPRHKITKRGQNVTFRCDPISEHNRLYWYRQTLGQGPEFLTYFQNEAQLEKSRLLSDRFSAERPKGSFSTLEIQRTEQGDSAMYLCASRIGMNTEAFFGQGTRLTVV.

The rearrangement links TRBV20-1 to TRBJ1-2; D is undetermined. The V end was cut by 0 bases, the J end by 4 bases, with 12 bases between. The germline V gene encodes CDR1 DFQATT and CDR2 SNEGSKA (reference sequence). The CDR3 length is 14 residues. This CDR3 reads CSARDLGNLYGYTF. CDR3 DNA sequence: TGCAGTGCTAGAGATTTAGGGAACCTCTATGGCTACACCTTC.

This clonotype has ten or more counts. This sequence joins TRBV4-2 and TRBJ2-3; no firm D call. The CDR3 loop spans 16 amino acids. Germline values: CDR1 LGHNA, CDR2 YNFKEQ. With 0 bases removed from V and 5 bases from J, the gap between germline ends came to 15 bases. The CDR3 region has the DNA TGTGCCAGCAGCCAAGAGGTAGTAACCGTCGGAGATACGCAGTATTTT. Translation gives CASSQEVVTVGDTQYF.

This clonotype was seen a handful of times. The gene calls are TRBV27 and TRBJ1-1; the D gene is possibly TRBD1 (6 bases). V was clipped by 5 bases and J by 6 bases, with 10 bases between them. The CDR3 is 12 residues long. Germline loops: CDR1 MNHEY, CDR2 SMNVEV (reference sequence). The CDR3 DNA is TGTGCCAGCAGTCCAAACAGGGCTGAAGCTTTCTTT. Translating it yields CASSPNRAEAFF.

This clonotype has a handful of counts. The V and J genes are TRBV7-9 and TRBJ1-5; 9 positions agree with TRBD1. The CDR3 is 17 residues long. CDR1 and CDR2 (germline): SEHNR, FQNEAQ (reference sequence). The J segment lost 9 bases and the V segment lost 4 bases, leaving 16 bases of the junction unmatched. CDR3 sequence reads: CASSSGTGGPEYRPQHF. CDR3 sequence (DNA): TGTGCCAGCAGCTCTGGCACAGGGGGCCCCGAATATCGGCCCCAGCATTTT.